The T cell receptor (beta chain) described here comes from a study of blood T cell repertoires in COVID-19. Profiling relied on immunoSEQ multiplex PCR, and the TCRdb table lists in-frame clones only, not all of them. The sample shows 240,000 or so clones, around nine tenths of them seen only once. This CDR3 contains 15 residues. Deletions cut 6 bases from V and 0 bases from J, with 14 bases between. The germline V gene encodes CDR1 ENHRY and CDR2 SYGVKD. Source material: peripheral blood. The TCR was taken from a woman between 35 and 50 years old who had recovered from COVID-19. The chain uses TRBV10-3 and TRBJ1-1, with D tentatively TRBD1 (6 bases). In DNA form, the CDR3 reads TGTGCCATCAGGGGGGCAGGGAACATGAACACTGAAGCTTTCTTT. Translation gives CAIRGAGNMNTEAFF.